This entry features one T cell receptor beta chain sequence. Its antigen is not identified. The data are from a study of T cells after yellow fever vaccination. Overall study: Low-cell-number fractions were prepared with SMART-Seq v4 Ultra Low Input.

Study outcomes and limitations: Most clones from primary vaccination resurfaced after the booster (about 96% CD4, 88% CD8). Repertoires obtained by FACS sorting could include abundant clonotypes that entered as contaminants from the bulk population.

Template switching with 5'RACE generated the TCR cDNA and added a universal primer site and UMIs. One entry per CDR3 protein, called by TCRdb with MiXCR from the 5' RACE reads. This table has hundreds of thousands of distinct CDR3 sequences, about 15% appearing once. The V gene lost 0 bases and the J gene lost 6 bases, with 12 bases spanning the gap. Germline CDR1 is SGHRS and CDR2 is YFSETQ. There are 15 residues in the CDR3. The chain combines TRBV5-1 with TRBJ2-2, with D perhaps matching TRBD2 (5 bases). This receptor was identified in a man between 18 and 29 years old who received the YFV17D yellow fever vaccine. The starting material was PBMCs, obtained 5 to 6 days after the first yellow fever vaccination. The CDR3 coding sequence is TGCGCCAGCAGCTTGGCGCCTAGCTTGTCCGGGGAGCTGTTTTTT. Translating gives CASSLAPSLSGELFF. The whole variable domain, remainder taken from reference TRBV5-1 and TRBJ2-2, is KAGVTQTPRYLIKTRGQQVTLSCSPISGHRSVSWYQQTPGQGLQFLFEYFSETQRNKGNFPGRFSGRQFSNSRSEMNVSTLELGDSALYLCASSLAPSLSGELFFGEGSRLTVL.